This entry lists 22 T cell receptor beta chains sequenced from one sample in a study of shared clonotypes between healthy human individuals. The table came from immunoSEQ multiplex PCR; TCRdb's copy has only in-frame clones and leaves some out. The sample includes approximately 2.4 million clones, about 94% seen only once; the top ten take about 0.13%. Sequenced sample: naive CD4+ T cells sorted from blood. Regarding subset: CD45RA+ positively selected. The receptors derive from a man in his late teens or twenties in good health.

This clone is a singleton in its sample. The same CDR3 is also encoded by other DNA sequences in this sample. The genes are TRBV11-2 and TRBJ2-7; the D gene is possibly TRBD2 (6 bases). CDR3 length equals 13 residues. The germline CDR1 and CDR2 sequences are SGHAT and FQNNGV. Between the trimmed V and J ends, which lost 3 bases and 3 bases, there was a span of 9 bases. Here the CDR3 reads CASSLGGGYEQYF. As DNA, the CDR3 is TGTGCCAGCAGCTTGGGGGGAGGCTACGAGCAGTACTTC. The full variable domain, completed using reference TRBV11-2 and TRBJ2-7, is EAGVAQSPRYKIIEKRQSVAFWCNPISGHATLYWYQQILGQGPKLLIQFQNNGVVDDSQLPKDRFSAERLKGVDSTLKIQPAKLEDSAVYLCASSLGGGYEQYFGPGTRLTVT.

The chain uses TRBV6-1 and TRBJ1-6, with D possibly matching TRBD1 (5 bases). The CDR3 loop spans 16 amino acids. The V and J ends lost 0 bases and 7 bases respectively, with 13 bases between them. Looked up from germline, CDR1 is MNHNS and CDR2 is SASEGT. DNA for the CDR3: TGTGCCAGCAGTGAAGCAGGGAGGGGTCTGAATTCACCCCTCCACTTT. Amino acid sequence: CASSEAGRGLNSPLHF.

This clone was seen a single time. The CDR3 DNA sequence: TGCGCCAGCAGCCAAGTGACTGGGGCCAACGTCCTGACTTTC. Protein product: CASSQVTGANVLTF. The V call is TRBV4-3, the J call TRBJ2-6; D is unclear. Germline loops: CDR1 LGHNA, CDR2 YSLEER. The length of the CDR3 is 14 residues. V shed 1 base and J shed 2 bases, with 3 bases lying between them.

The genes are TRBV10-3 and TRBJ2-7, with 11 bases lining up with TRBD2. The germline CDR1 and CDR2 sequences are ENHRY and SYGVKD. J was trimmed by 3 bases and V by 8 bases; bases with no gene match: 6. The CDR3 is made up of 14 amino acids. CDR3 bases: TGTGCCATCTCCCAACTAGCGGGAGACTACGAGCAGTACTTC. As protein: CAISQLAGDYEQYF.

This clone was found once. The rearrangement links TRBV5-1 to TRBJ2-5, with TRBD1 as a possible D gene (6 bases). The length of the CDR3 is 16 residues. Germline CDR1 is SGHRS and CDR2 is YFSETQ. Trimming pared 2 bases from V and 1 base from J, leaving 15 bases between. CDR3: CASSFMTMGAQETQYF. As DNA, the CDR3 is TGCGCCAGCAGCTTTATGACGATGGGGGCCCAAGAGACCCAGTACTTC.

V usage is TRBV5-1 and J usage is TRBJ2-5; TRBD1 might be the D (5 bases). Deletions cut 2 bases from V and 3 bases from J, with 11 bases between. Germline V gene data show CDR1 as SGHRS and CDR2 as YFSETQ. This CDR3 region has 14 residues. CDR3 in DNA: TGCGCCAGCAGCTTACGGACACGCAAAGAGACCCAGTACTTC. Its protein product is CASSLRTRKETQYF.

As concerns this clone: In the same sample, other DNA sequences code for this CDR3. CDR3 DNA: TGCGCCAGCAGCTTGGGGACAGGCGCTGGAAACACCATATATTTT. Translation: CASSLGTGAGNTIYF. The chain has TRBV5-1 and TRBJ1-3, with 7 bases fitting TRBD1. With V trimmed by 0 bases and J by 2 bases, 2 bases remained unmatched. CDR3 size: 15 residues. CDR1 and CDR2 (germline): SGHRS, YFSETQ.

This chain connects TRBV30 to TRBJ2-3; D is tentatively TRBD1 or TRBD2 (6 bases each). Germline-derived CDR1 and CDR2 are GTSNPN and SVGIG (reference sequence). The V end lost 0 bases, the J end lost 0 bases, and 13 bases lay between the germline ends. CDR3 length: 16 residues. CDR3 DNA sequence: TGTGCCTGGAGTGTAAGGGGGGCTACTAGCACAGATACGCAGTATTTT. It specifies CAWSVRGATSTDTQYF.

The chain links TRBV6-5 to TRBJ1-1, with D maybe TRBD1 (5 bases). From germline, CDR1 is MNHEY and CDR2 SVGAGI. V was shortened by 11 bases and J by 3 bases, with 22 bases between the two germline ends. The CDR3 is 15 amino acids. For the CDR3, the DNA is TGTGCCGTCCGGAAACAGGAACTTCTGGACACTGAAGCTTTCTTT. The encoded protein is CAVRKQELLDTEAFF.

Of note for this clone: Different DNA sequences within this sample yield the same CDR3. The rearrangement joins TRBV7-2 to TRBJ2-2; 8 bases align to TRBD1. The V gene end was trimmed by 5 bases and the J gene end by 4 bases; junction bases not matched to a gene: 6. The germline V gene has CDR1 SGHTA and CDR2 FQGNSA. The CDR3 is 15 amino acids. The CDR3 loop is CASSTRTGSTGELFF. The CDR3 coding sequence is TGTGCCAGCAGCACGAGGACAGGGTCCACCGGGGAGCTGTTTTTT.

The genes are TRBV12-5 and TRBJ1-1, with TRBD1 identical over 12 bases. Germline trimming cut 1 base from V and 7 bases from J; bases unmatched to any gene: 13. Germline V gene data show CDR1 as LGHNT and CDR2 as FRNRAP. CDR3 size: 18 residues. CDR3 sequence reads: CASGLEEKTGTGGGEAFF. The CDR3 DNA is TGTGCTAGTGGTTTGGAAGAGAAAACCGGGACAGGGGGCGGTGAAGCTTTCTTT.

V gene TRBV6-5 combines with J gene TRBJ1-4; TRBD1 aligns across 10 bases. This CDR3 has 14 residues. Germline CDR1 reads MNHEY; CDR2 reads SVGAGI. The trim removed 6 bases at V and 8 bases at J, leaving 6 bases unmatched. CDR3 loop: CASSLTGGREKLFF. The CDR3 DNA reads as TGTGCCAGCAGCTTGACAGGGGGCAGGGAAAAACTGTTTTTT.

In regard to this clone: Other DNA sequences within the sample encode an identical CDR3. The rearrangement links TRBV6-1 to TRBJ2-1; 8 nucleotides match TRBD2. Germline assignment: CDR1 MNHNS and CDR2 SASEGT. V lost 4 bases and J lost 1; bases outside the gene matches: 0. The CDR3 extends over 14 amino acids. The CDR3 nucleotides are TGTGCCAGCAGTGCGGGGGGGTCCTACAATGAGCAGTTCTTC. Amino acids: CASSAGGSYNEQFF.

The chain uses TRBV27 and TRBJ2-1; possible D gene TRBD2, 6 bases. V was cut by 8 bases and J by 8 bases, with 19 bases left in between. From germline, CDR1 is MNHEY and CDR2 SMNVEV (reference sequence). The CDR3 is 14 residues long. CDR3 residues: CASGGGIKGYEQFF. In nucleotides, the CDR3 is TGTGCCAGCGGCGGAGGGATTAAAGGCTATGAGCAGTTCTTC.

The chain has TRBV4-2 and TRBJ2-5, with 16 bases fitting TRBD2. The CDR3 runs to 18 residues. The ends lost 4 bases at V and 5 bases at J; junction bases unmatched: 10. From germline, CDR1 is LGHNA and CDR2 YNFKEQ. CDR3 amino acids: CASSLGLAGGPGGETQYF. The DNA of the CDR3 is TGTGCCAGCAGCCTGGGACTAGCGGGGGGGCCAGGTGGCGAGACCCAGTACTTC.

This chain joins TRBV14 and TRBJ2-3; D may match TRBD1 or TRBD2 (6 bases each). Germline V CDR1 and CDR2: SGHDN, FVKESK. Trimming shortened V by 6 bases and J by 4 bases, and 20 bases separated the two germline ends. The CDR3 is 16 amino acids. CDR3 in amino acids: CASRPLGGDSADTQYF. The CDR3 region has the DNA TGTGCCAGCAGGCCTTTGGGGGGCGACTCGGCAGATACGCAGTATTTT.

V and J are TRBV5-1 and TRBJ1-1, with TRBD1 matching over 7 bases. The V gene's germline CDR1 is SGHRS and CDR2 YFSETQ. The CDR3 extends over 14 amino acids. V was pared by 2 bases and J by 3 bases, with 4 bases of the junction left unmatched. DNA for the CDR3: TGCGCCAGCAGCTTACAGGGGCTCGACACTGAAGCTTTCTTT. This codes for CASSLQGLDTEAFF.

The rearrangement joins TRBV7-9 to TRBJ2-3; a possible D gene is TRBD1 (5 bases). CDR3 length: 15 residues. Germline V gene lookup returns CDR1 SEHNR and CDR2 FQNEAQ (reference sequence). The V end lost 2 bases, the J end lost 4 bases, and 13 bases lay between the germline ends. DNA of the CDR3: TGTGCCAGCAGCTTAATTCAGGGCCGCGCAGATACGCAGTATTTT. Encoded protein: CASSLIQGRADTQYF.

On this clone: Within the sample, other DNA sequences also encode this same CDR3. The gene calls are TRBV2 and TRBJ1-5; D is unclear. Trimming removed 7 bases at V and 0 bases at J, with 7 bases between. Germline assignment: CDR1 SNHLY and CDR2 FYNNEI. This CDR3 contains 13 residues. CDR3 bases: TGTGCCAGCATTCGGGATAGCAATCAGCCCCAGCATTTT. Translated, it gives CASIRDSNQPQHF.

The V call is TRBV28, the J call TRBJ2-7; D may be TRBD1 or TRBD2 (5 bases each). Germline loops: CDR1 MDHEN, CDR2 SYDVKM. V was cut by 5 bases and J by 4 bases, with 27 bases left in between. This CDR3 has 18 residues. CDR3 region: CASSPADLGRDELYEQYF. For the CDR3, the DNA is TGTGCCAGCAGTCCCGCCGACCTCGGCAGGGACGAACTGTACGAGCAGTACTTC.

Concerning this clone: Within the sample, other DNA sequences also encode this same CDR3. The V call is TRBV19, the J call TRBJ2-7; possible D gene TRBD1, 5 bases. CDR1 and CDR2 from the germline V gene are LNHDA and SQIVND (reference sequence). Trimming stripped 2 bases from V and 0 bases from J, with 8 bases between. The CDR3 is made up of 14 amino acids. The CDR3 here is CASSISDSSYEQYF. CDR3 coding DNA: TGTGCCAGTAGTATATCAGACAGCTCCTACGAGCAGTACTTC.

Note on this clone: The sample holds other DNA sequences that translate to the same CDR3. The genes are TRBV5-4 and TRBJ2-1, with D hard to call. Germline-derived CDR1 and CDR2 are SGHNT and YYREEE (reference sequence). The CDR3 contains 11 residues. Trimming cost V 0 bases and J 10 bases, with 5 bases left between them. CDR3 sequence reads: CASSLGVEQFF. Written as DNA, the CDR3 is TGTGCCAGCAGCTTGGGGGTAGAGCAGTTCTTC.